This T cell receptor (beta chain) was observed in a study of human T cells and chemical hapten exposure. Study-level information: TCR yields differed between samples (mainly from small differences in pooled library volume).

TCRdb re-called the RACE reads through MiXCR, storing one row per CDR3 protein. This table has tens of thousands of distinct CDR3 sequences, roughly a tenth appearing once. Deletions cut 2 bases from V and 1 base from J, with 20 bases between. Germline CDR1 reads SGHTA; CDR2 reads FQGNSA. The CDR3 loop spans 18 amino acids. This clonotype came up many times. Its antigen remains unidentified. Study-wide results and limits: Expanded TCRs made up significantly more big CDR3 similarity clusters than controls did.

Time point denoted: patch test 2, 6 weeks after DPC sensitization. Indicated treatment: therapeutic diphenylcyclopropenone sensitization with weekly scalp DPC. Alopecia patients, 18 to 70 years old and DPC-suitable, served as donors. V and J are TRBV7-2 and TRBJ1-1; a weak D match, TRBD1 (5 bases). The clonotype was recovered from a woman aged 45-59 years with alopecia areata. Some clones in this sample may be carry-over from other donors' samples. Source: whole blood, taken in connection with sensitization to the hapten diphenylcyclopropenone (DPC). Here the CDR3 DNA reads TGTGCCAGCAGCTTAAGTGGGAATAGGCAGGGAAGGAACACTGAAGCTTTCTTT. Protein product: CASSLSGNRQGRNTEAFF.